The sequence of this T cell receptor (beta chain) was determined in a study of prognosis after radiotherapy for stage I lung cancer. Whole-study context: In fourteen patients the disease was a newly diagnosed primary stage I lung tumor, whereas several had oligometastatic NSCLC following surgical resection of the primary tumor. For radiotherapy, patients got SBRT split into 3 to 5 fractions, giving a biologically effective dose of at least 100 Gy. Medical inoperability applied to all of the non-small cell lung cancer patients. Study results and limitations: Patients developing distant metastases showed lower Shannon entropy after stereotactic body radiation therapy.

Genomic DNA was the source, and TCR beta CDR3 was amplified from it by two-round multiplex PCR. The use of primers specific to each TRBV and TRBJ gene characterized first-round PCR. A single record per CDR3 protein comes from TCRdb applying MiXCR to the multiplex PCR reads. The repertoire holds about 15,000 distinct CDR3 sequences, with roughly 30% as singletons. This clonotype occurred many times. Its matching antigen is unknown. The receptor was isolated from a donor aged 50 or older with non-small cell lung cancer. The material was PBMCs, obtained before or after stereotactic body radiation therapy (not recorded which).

The CDR3 protein is CASSLAGALLETQYF. CDR3 sequence (DNA): TGTGCCAGCAGCTTAGCCGGGGCGCTGCTGGAGACCCAGTACTTC. The gene calls are TRBV7-2 and TRBJ2-5; D may match TRBD1 or TRBD2 (5 bases each). Germline CDR1 is SGHTA and CDR2 is FQGNSA. The CDR3 extends over 15 amino acids. V was cut by 0 bases and J by 5 bases, with 13 bases left in between.